The 12 T cell receptor beta chains below were found in one sample sequenced in a study of blood T cell repertoires in COVID-19. Clones were read by immunoSEQ multiplex PCR, and TCRdb kept only the in-frame ones, dropping some. This table has roughly 200,000 clones, more than 70% appearing once. Input material: peripheral blood. These TCRs come from a person aged 65 to 85 with COVID-19, enrolled during active disease.

V gene TRBV7-2 combines with J gene TRBJ2-7; tentative D call: TRBD2 (6 bases). V lost 1 base and J lost 11, with 15 bases in between. This CDR3 region has 13 residues. Germline loops: CDR1 SGHTA, CDR2 FQGNSA. CDR3 sequence (DNA): TGTGCCAGCAGCTTAGGGGGGGTGAGGCCCAAGTACTTC. Its translation is CASSLGGVRPKYF.

This sequence joins TRBV19 and TRBJ2-7; D uncertain. CDR3 size: 12 residues. V lost 6 bases and J 2 bases, leaving 8 bases between the germline ends. The V gene's germline CDR1 is LNHDA and CDR2 SQIVND (reference sequence). CDR3 DNA sequence: TGTGCCAGTAGGGGCTTTACCTACGAGCAGTACTTC. As protein: CASRGFTYEQYF.

This chain connects TRBV15 to TRBJ2-1; D possibly corresponds to TRBD1 (6 bases). V dropped 2 bases and J dropped 2 bases, with 16 bases sitting between them. The V gene's germline CDR1 is LNHNV and CDR2 YYDKDF (reference sequence). CDR3 length equals 17 residues. CDR3 in DNA: TGTGCCACCAGCAGATCAACAGGGAGCGGCGCCTACAATGAGCAGTTCTTC. It specifies CATSRSTGSGAYNEQFF.

This chain connects TRBV5-4 to TRBJ2-7, with D perhaps TRBD2 (5 bases). Trimming took 3 bases from V and 6 from J, leaving 19 bases between them. The CDR3 extends over 15 amino acids. Germline lookup yields CDR1 SGHNT and CDR2 YYREEE (reference sequence). This CDR3 reads CASSYGGVRVSEQYF. CDR3 in DNA: TGTGCCAGCAGCTACGGAGGCGTCCGGGTCTCCGAGCAGTACTTC.

The rearrangement uses TRBV27 and TRBJ1-4; TRBD1 might be the D (5 bases). Germline V gives CDR1 MNHEY, CDR2 SMNVEV (reference sequence). V was pared by 4 bases and J by 7 bases, with 13 bases between. CDR3 length equals 14 residues. The CDR3 sequence: CASSSWGEGEKLFF. The DNA for the CDR3 is TGTGCCAGCAGTTCATGGGGGGAAGGTGAAAAACTGTTTTTT.

The rearrangement joins TRBV5-1 to TRBJ2-3, with 8 bases matching TRBD2. Per the germline V gene, CDR1 is SGHRS and CDR2 is YFSETQ. The CDR3 totals 16 residues. With V trimmed by 0 bases and J by 3 bases, 6 bases remained unmatched. The CDR3 reads CASSLVGGGPTDTQYF. Here the CDR3 DNA reads TGCGCCAGCAGCTTGGTTGGCGGGGGGCCGACAGATACGCAGTATTTT.

The rearrangement uses TRBV6-2 or TRBV6-3 and TRBJ1-5; possibly TRBD1 for D (5 bases). The germline V and J ends were trimmed by 2 bases and 9 bases, with 17 bases remaining between them. Germline-derived CDR1 and CDR2 are MNHEY and SVGEGT. The CDR3 runs to 15 residues. CDR3 nucleotide sequence: TGTGCCAGCAGTTACGGGGCGGATGGGGTTTCGCCCCAGCATTTT. Protein product: CASSYGADGVSPQHF.

The V and J genes are TRBV6-2 or TRBV6-3 and TRBJ2-7; TRBD2 agrees at 8 bases. The CDR3 covers 14 residues. V lost 4 bases, J lost 5 bases, and 7 bases stayed unmatched. Germline values: CDR1 MNHEY, CDR2 SVGEGT. The CDR3 DNA follows: TGTGCCAGCAGTTCTGCGGGAGGTCGTGACGAGCAGTACTTC. Translating it yields CASSSAGGRDEQYF.

The genes are TRBV29-1 and TRBJ2-1; possible D gene TRBD1, 6 bases. The V gene's germline CDR1 is SQVTM and CDR2 ANQGSEA. The CDR3 totals 14 residues. The V end lost 6 bases, the J end lost 3 bases, and 15 bases lay between the germline ends. As DNA, the CDR3 is TGCAGCGTAAAAACAGGGTCCATCTACAATGAGCAGTTCTTC. Its protein product is CSVKTGSIYNEQFF.

The V gene is TRBV27, the J gene TRBJ1-1; D is undetermined. Trimming removed 3 bases at V and 1 base at J, with 6 bases between. The length of the CDR3 is 13 residues. The germline gives CDR1 MNHEY, CDR2 SMNVEV (reference sequence). The CDR3 nucleotides are TGTGCCAGCAGTTTTGGGCCGAACACTGAAGCTTTCTTT. Protein: CASSFGPNTEAFF.

V usage is TRBV18 and J usage is TRBJ2-7, with TRBD1 matching over 8 bases. The trim removed 3 bases at V and 3 bases at J, leaving 16 bases unmatched. The germline V gene has CDR1 KGHSH and CDR2 LQKENI. There are 18 residues in the CDR3. CDR3 sequence: CASSPTGGRGSVGYEQYF. The CDR3 nucleotides are TGTGCCAGCTCACCCACAGGGGGACGGGGAAGTGTCGGCTACGAGCAGTACTTC. Full variable domain (remainder filled in from reference TRBV18 and TRBJ2-7): NAGVMQNPRHLVRRRGQEARLRCSPMKGHSHVYWYRQLPEEGLKFMVYLQKENIIDESGMPKERFSAEFPKEGPSILRIQQVVRGDSAAYFCASSPTGGRGSVGYEQYFGPGTRLTVT.

This clone was counted a single time. The V and J genes are TRBV3-1 (or the pseudogene TRBV3-2) and TRBJ2-7; 9 positions agree with TRBD1. This CDR3 is built from 14 residues. V lost 4 bases to trimming and J lost 4 bases; unmatched junction nucleotides: 5. Germline values: CDR1 LGHDT, CDR2 YNNKEL (reference sequence). The CDR3 reads CASSPNRGPYEQYF. CDR3 DNA: TGTGCCAGCAGCCCGAACAGGGGGCCTTACGAGCAGTACTTC.